A selection of T cell receptor beta chains follows, all from one sample in a study of shared clonotypes between healthy human individuals. This table comes from immunoSEQ multiplex PCR, and its TCRdb copy is limited to in-frame clones, with some not included. The table records some 2 million clones, roughly 95% of them present only once. The specimen sequenced was naive CD8+ T cells sorted from blood. The receptor source for this set is a man aged 18 to 30 in good health. CDR3s include the opening cysteine and the closing phenylalanine or tryptophan. A D gene is named only where the DNA matches it firmly. Clone sizes are given selectively: once, few, many, or a class where the clone is expanded.

D,J,size,V,DNA,CDR3
TRBD1,TRBJ1-5,.,TRBV19,TGTGCCAGTAGTACGATCCGGGACAGGGACGGTCAGCCCCAGCATTTT,CASSTIRDRDGQPQHF
TRBD2,TRBJ2-7,.,TRBV9,TGTGCCAGCAGTCGCAGCGGGGGAGGGTGGGACGAGCAGTACTTC,CASSRSGGGWDEQYF
.,TRBJ1-6,.,TRBV2,TGTGCCAGCAGTGAAGCAACTACCGGACACCTTAATTCACCCCTCCACTTT,CASSEATTGHLNSPLHF
.,TRBJ2-5,.,TRBV7-9,TGTGCCAGCAGCTCTCGGGGAGAAGGGGAGACCCAGTACTTC,CASSSRGEGETQYF
.,TRBJ2-3,.,TRBV2,TGTGCCAGCAGTGCTCGAGGGGGACTCACAGATACGCAGTATTTT,CASSARGGLTDTQYF
.,TRBJ1-2,.,TRBV19,TGTGCCAGTAACCGGGCCTTCGAAGGCTATGGCTACACCTTC,CASNRAFEGYGYTF
.,TRBJ1-6,.,TRBV5-8,TGTGCCAGCAGCTTGGCGGTGACAGTTGGAAATTCACCCCTCCACTTT,CASSLAVTVGNSPLHF
.,TRBJ1-2,.,TRBV2,TGTGCCAGCAGTGGAGTAGCTAACTATGGCTACACCTTC,CASSGVANYGYTF
.,TRBJ2-3,.,TRBV2,TGTGCCAGCAGTGAAGCGCCTAGCATGGGCACAGATACGCAGTATTTT,CASSEAPSMGTDTQYF
.,TRBJ1-1,.,TRBV9,TGTGCCAGCAGCGTGAGCGGTACCACTGAAGCTTTCTTT,CASSVSGTTEAFF
TRBD2,TRBJ2-5,.,TRBV28,TGTGCCAGCACCCTGGGACGGGCGGGGGAATTACAAGAGACCCAGTACTTC,CASTLGRAGELQETQYF
.,TRBJ2-1,.,TRBV13,TGTGCCAGCAGCTCCTCGGACACGCATACATACAATGAGCAGTTCTTC,CASSSSDTHTYNEQFF
.,TRBJ2-7,.,TRBV6-5,TGTGCCAGCAGCACGATGAGCAACGAGCAGTACTTC,CASSTMSNEQYF
TRBD1,TRBJ1-1,.,TRBV28,TGTGCCAGCACCCAGGGGGGGGGACAGGGTGAAGCTTTCTTT,CASTQGGGQGEAFF
TRBD1,TRBJ1-5,once,TRBV10-1,TGCGCCAGAGGGACAGGCACGGTGGGCAATCAGCCCCAGCATTTT,CARGTGTVGNQPQHF
.,TRBJ2-7,.,TRBV4-3,TGCGCCAGCAGCCAAGGACGCCAGAACGAGCAGTACTTC,CASSQGRQNEQYF
.,TRBJ2-3,.,TRBV7-9,TGTGCCAGCAGCTTCTGGGTAGATACGCAGTATTTT,CASSFWVDTQYF
.,TRBJ1-1,.,TRBV11-2,TGTGCCAGCAGCTTAGCTGGTGCGGATACTGAAGCTTTCTTT,CASSLAGADTEAFF
.,TRBJ1-2,.,TRBV27,TGTGCCAGCAGTCCCGTGGGGGTGTATACCTATGGCTACACCTTC,CASSPVGVYTYGYTF
TRBD2,TRBJ2-3,once,TRBV2,TGTGCCAGCAGCACTCTAGCGGGGAGCACAGATACGCAGTATTTT,CASSTLAGSTDTQYF
.,TRBJ1-1,.,TRBV5-6,TGTGCCAGCAGCTTGCAGGAATACACTGAAGCTTTCTTT,CASSLQEYTEAFF
.,TRBJ2-7,.,TRBV4-1,TGCGCCAGCAGCCAGGGGATCCGCTACGAGCAGTACTTC,CASSQGIRYEQYF
.,TRBJ1-4,few,TRBV4-1,TGCGCCAGCACCTTAACAGGAGGAGAGGAAAAACTGTTTTTT,CASTLTGGEEKLFF
TRBD1,TRBJ1-2,.,TRBV7-2,TGTGCCAGCAGCGATCTCTACAGGGGTTGGGGCTACACCTTC,CASSDLYRGWGYTF
.,TRBJ1-1,.,TRBV6-5,TGTGCCAGCAGTTACTCCAGGGGCACTGAAGCTTTCTTT,CASSYSRGTEAFF
.,TRBJ1-2,few,TRBV5-4,TGTGCCAGCAGCTTGGGCGGAAACTATGGCTACACCTTC,CASSLGGNYGYTF
.,TRBJ2-7,once,TRBV6-1,TGTGCCAGCAGTGTACACAGTATTACCTACGAGCAGTACTTC,CASSVHSITYEQYF
.,TRBJ1-3,once,TRBV5-6,TGTGCCAGCAGCTTGGGGGAATGGGCTGGAAACACCATATATTTT,CASSLGEWAGNTIYF
.,TRBJ1-2,once,TRBV27,TGTGCCAGCAGTTTAGTTCAGGGTGCCTATGGCTACACCTTC,CASSLVQGAYGYTF
.,TRBJ1-2,.,TRBV2,TGTGCCAGCAGTGAAGCGCTTGGACCGGGCTACACCTTC,CASSEALGPGYTF
.,TRBJ2-3,.,TRBV4-1,TGCGCCAGCAGCCACTTCCCAAGCACAGATACGCAGTATTTT,CASSHFPSTDTQYF